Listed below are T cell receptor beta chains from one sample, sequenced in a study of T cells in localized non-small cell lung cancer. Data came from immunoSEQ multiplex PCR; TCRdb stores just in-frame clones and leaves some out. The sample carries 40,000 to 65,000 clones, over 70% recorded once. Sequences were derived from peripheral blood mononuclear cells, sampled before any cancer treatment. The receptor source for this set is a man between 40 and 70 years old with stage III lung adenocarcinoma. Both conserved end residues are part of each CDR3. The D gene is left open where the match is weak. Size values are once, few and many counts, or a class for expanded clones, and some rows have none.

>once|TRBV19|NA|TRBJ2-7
CASSIRPQDSYEQYF
TGTGCCAGTAGTATAAGGCCGCAAGATTCCTACGAGCAGTACTTC
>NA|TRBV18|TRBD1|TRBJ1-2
CASSPPGQGLGGYTF
TGTGCCAGCTCACCACCAGGACAGGGATTGGGTGGCTACACCTTC
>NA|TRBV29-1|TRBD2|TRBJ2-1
CSVVTSGAYNEQFF
TGCAGCGTTGTTACTAGCGGTGCCTACAATGAGCAGTTCTTC
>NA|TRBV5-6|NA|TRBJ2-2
CASSLTGGGGELFF
TGTGCCAGCAGCTTAACTGGGGGTGGCGGGGAGCTGTTTTTT
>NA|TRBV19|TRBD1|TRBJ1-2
CASTTDRAYGYTF
TGTGCCAGTACCACCGACAGGGCCTATGGCTACACCTTC
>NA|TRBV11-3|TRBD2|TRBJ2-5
CASSPGLAGGAGETQYF
TGTGCCAGCAGCCCGGGACTAGCGGGAGGCGCGGGAGAGACCCAGTACTTC
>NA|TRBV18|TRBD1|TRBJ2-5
CASSGQARGRETQYF
TGTGCCAGCTCAGGACAGGCTCGGGGTCGAGAGACCCAGTACTTC
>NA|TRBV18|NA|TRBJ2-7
CASSPAATFYEQYF
TGTGCCAGCTCACCAGCGGCTACCTTCTACGAGCAGTACTTC
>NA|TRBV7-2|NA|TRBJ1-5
CASSTIQGQPQHF
TGTGCCAGCAGCACTATTCAGGGTCAGCCCCAGCATTTT
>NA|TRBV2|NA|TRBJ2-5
CASRDSQETQYF
TGTGCCAGCAGGGACTCCCAAGAGACCCAGTACTTC
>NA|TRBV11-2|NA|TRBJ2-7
CASKGWDGSYEQYF
TGTGCCAGCAAGGGATGGGATGGCTCCTACGAGCAGTACTTC
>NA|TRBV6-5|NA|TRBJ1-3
CASSTGSGNTIYF
TGTGCCAGCAGTACAGGCTCTGGAAACACCATATATTTT
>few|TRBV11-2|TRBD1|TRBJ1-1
CASSIGQGEAFF
TGTGCCAGCAGCATAGGACAGGGAGAAGCTTTCTTT
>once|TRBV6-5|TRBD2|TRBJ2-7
CASSSGGGDLNEQYF
TGTGCCAGCAGTTCGGGTGGGGGGGATCTTAACGAGCAGTACTTC